A selection of T cell receptor beta chains follows, all from one sample in a study of cytomegalovirus exposure and HLA in healthy donors. Clones were read by immunoSEQ multiplex PCR, and TCRdb kept only the in-frame ones, dropping some. The table has over 85,000 clones, over 75% seen once. Sequences were obtained from PBMCs. The receptor source for this set is a man between 35 and 55 years old in good health and CMV-seronegative. Both conserved end residues are part of each CDR3. D genes are given only for firm matches. Not every row has a clone size; where given, it reads once, few, many or a size class.

v_gene	abundance	j_gene	d_gene	CDR3aa	CDR3nt
TRBV5-1	.	TRBJ2-2	TRBD2	CASSFEPGLAGVGNAGELFF	TGCGCCAGCAGCTTTGAACCGGGACTAGCGGGAGTTGGTAACGCCGGGGAGCTGTTTTTT
TRBV2	once	TRBJ2-5	.	CASSGARETQYF	TGTGCCAGCAGTGGTGCACGGGAGACCCAGTACTTC
TRBV19	.	TRBJ2-5	.	CASSAREETQYF	TGTGCCAGTAGTGCGAGAGAAGAGACCCAGTACTTC
TRBV18	.	TRBJ2-2	TRBD2	CASSSTSGTAGELFF	TGTGCCAGCTCGTCGACTAGCGGGACTGCCGGGGAGCTGTTTTTT
TRBV10-1	few	TRBJ1-2	TRBD1	CASSATGTGGGYTF	TGCGCCAGCAGTGCTACCGGGACAGGGGGAGGCTACACCTTC
TRBV5-1	.	TRBJ2-7	.	CASSYLSGANFAYEQYF	TGCGCCAGCAGTTACCTGAGTGGGGCTAACTTTGCCTACGAGCAGTACTTC
TRBV2	.	TRBJ2-5	.	CASSPRLVGETQYF	TGTGCCAGCAGTCCCCGGCTAGTAGGCGAGACCCAGTACTTC
TRBV5-6	.	TRBJ1-3	TRBD1	CASSWGDRASSGNTIYF	TGTGCCAGCAGCTGGGGGGACAGGGCAAGCTCTGGAAACACCATATATTTT
TRBV5-4	.	TRBJ1-3	TRBD1	CASSLVAGGTSGNTIYF	TGTGCCAGCAGCTTGGTGGCAGGGGGTACCTCTGGAAACACCATATATTTT
TRBV9	.	TRBJ2-1	TRBD1	CASSVEARGQGAYNEQFF	TGTGCCAGCAGCGTAGAGGCTCGGGGACAGGGGGCCTACAATGAGCAGTTCTTC
TRBV5-1	.	TRBJ2-3	TRBD2	CASSLDGRTSGGAYEDTQYF	TGCGCCAGCAGCTTGGATGGGCGGACTAGCGGGGGGGCGTATGAAGATACGCAGTATTTT
TRBV7-8	.	TRBJ2-7	TRBD2	CASSPSGRYYEQYF	TGTGCCAGCAGCCCAAGCGGGAGATACTACGAGCAGTACTTC
TRBV28	.	TRBJ2-7	.	CASSPRSEQYF	TGTGCCAGCAGTCCCAGATCCGAGCAGTACTTC
TRBV5-1	.	TRBJ1-2	.	CASSLERRDYGYTF	TGCGCCAGCAGCTTGGAGAGACGGGATTATGGCTACACCTTC
TRBV27	few	TRBJ2-7	.	CASRSTSYEQYF	TGTGCCAGCAGGTCTACCTCCTACGAGCAGTACTTC
TRBV5-1	.	TRBJ1-4	TRBD1	CASSSRITTGSEKLFF	TGCGCCAGCAGCTCCCGTATCACGACAGGGTCCGAAAAACTGTTTTTT
TRBV29-1	.	TRBJ2-1	TRBD2	CSTTSTEQFF	TGCAGCACGACTAGCACGGAGCAGTTCTTC
TRBV29-1	once	TRBJ2-1	TRBD1	CSVVDRDIREQFF	TGCAGCGTTGTGGACAGGGACATACGGGAGCAGTTCTTC
TRBV28	.	TRBJ2-7	.	CASSLSRRGTYEQYF	TGTGCCAGCAGTTTATCTCGCAGGGGAACCTACGAGCAGTACTTC
TRBV5-5	few	TRBJ2-2	TRBD1	CASSLVGTGNTGELFF	TGTGCCAGCAGCTTGGTCGGGACAGGGAACACCGGGGAGCTGTTTTTT
TRBV5-1	.	TRBJ2-5	.	CASSLAGSGETQYF	TGCGCCAGCAGCTTGGCGGGGTCGGGGGAGACCCAGTACTTC
TRBV27	once	TRBJ2-4	TRBD2	CASSFLGLAGAKNIQYF	TGTGCCAGCAGTTTCCTCGGGCTAGCGGGGGCCAAAAACATTCAGTACTTC
TRBV5-4	.	TRBJ2-1	.	CASSWEPGRGNEQFF	TGTGCCAGCAGCTGGGAACCGGGACGGGGGAATGAGCAGTTCTTC
TRBV15	.	TRBJ1-2	TRBD1	CATSGQGANQGGYTF	TGTGCCACCAGCGGCCAGGGGGCTAACCAGGGCGGCTACACCTTC
TRBV2	.	TRBJ2-2	TRBD1	CASSSGTGFVGELFF	TGTGCCAGCAGTTCCGGGACAGGGTTCGTCGGGGAGCTGTTTTTT